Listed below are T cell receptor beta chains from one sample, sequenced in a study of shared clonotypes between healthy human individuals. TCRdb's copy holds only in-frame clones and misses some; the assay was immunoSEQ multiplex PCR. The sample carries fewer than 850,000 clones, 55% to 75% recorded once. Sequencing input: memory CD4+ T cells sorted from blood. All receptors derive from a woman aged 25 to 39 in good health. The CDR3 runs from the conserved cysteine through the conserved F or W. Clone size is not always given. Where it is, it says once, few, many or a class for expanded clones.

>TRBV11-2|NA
CASSLAGRGYTF
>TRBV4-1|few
CASSSNRVKAFF
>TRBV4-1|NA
CASSQVLDTQYF
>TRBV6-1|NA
CASSVPDGGSLNQPQHF
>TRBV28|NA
CASSSGGSYEQYF
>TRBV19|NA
CASSISSGNYEQYF
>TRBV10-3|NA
CAISGREKNIQYF
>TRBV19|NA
CASSMERLTNEKLFF
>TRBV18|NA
CASSPGEGTFQPQHF
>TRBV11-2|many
CASSLLRAGGTQYF
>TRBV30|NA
CAWSVMAGTGTTGELFF
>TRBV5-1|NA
CASSKDRATDTQYF
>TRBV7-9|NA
CASSFTPGQGDEKLFF
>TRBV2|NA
CASSPDTNTEAFF
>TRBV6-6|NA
CASSSGTSGTQYF
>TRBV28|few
CASSPTSGHSYEQYF
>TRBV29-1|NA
CSVRGTYQETQYF
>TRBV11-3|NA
CASSLGANNEQFF
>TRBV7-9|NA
CASSGTGVGYGYTF
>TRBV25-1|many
CASSDRGGRFYEQFF
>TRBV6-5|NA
CASSYSGAGQRKLFF
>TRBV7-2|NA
CASSSQNNQPQHF
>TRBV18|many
CASSPINHRDSPSGANVLTF
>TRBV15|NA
CATSREARGNTIYF
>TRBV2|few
CASMGTGGQPQHF
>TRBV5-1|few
CASNVEGGETQYF
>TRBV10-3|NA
CATQPLPSDTQYF
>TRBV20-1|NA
CSGRGTYEQYF
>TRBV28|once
CASSLDRVLYYEQYF
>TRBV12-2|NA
CASRLANGETQYF
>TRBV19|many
CASSSRGAGINEKLFF
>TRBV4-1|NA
CASSQAATGANYGYTF
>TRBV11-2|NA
CASSLAGGPYEQYF
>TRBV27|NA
CASSFGTGRHNEQFF
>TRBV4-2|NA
CASSQDYRGGNQPQHF
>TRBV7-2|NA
CASSLGLATSYEQYF
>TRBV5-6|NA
CASSSAGGGQETQYF
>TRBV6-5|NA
CASSRDREGTQYF
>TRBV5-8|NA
CASSFTRRDWVTYEQYF
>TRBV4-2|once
CASSDTGTGNTEAFF
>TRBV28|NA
CASSLPTVRQPQHF
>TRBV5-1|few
CASSLQANTGELFF
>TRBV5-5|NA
CASSLAWGQGSSSGNTIYF
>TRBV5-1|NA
CASSLNRGYEQYF
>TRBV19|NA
CASTPPGRNTEAFF
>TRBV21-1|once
CASSKGREDEQFF
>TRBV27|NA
CASSFYGQGATAFF
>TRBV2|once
CATHLPGQLTFSSYNEQFF
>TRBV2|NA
CASRPFAGLNTEAFF
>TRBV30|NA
CAWRPQLNTGELFF
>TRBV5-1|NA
CASSFSPQGDQPQHF
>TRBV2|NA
CASQGISGNTIYF
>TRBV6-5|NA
CASSPSGTGVYEQYF